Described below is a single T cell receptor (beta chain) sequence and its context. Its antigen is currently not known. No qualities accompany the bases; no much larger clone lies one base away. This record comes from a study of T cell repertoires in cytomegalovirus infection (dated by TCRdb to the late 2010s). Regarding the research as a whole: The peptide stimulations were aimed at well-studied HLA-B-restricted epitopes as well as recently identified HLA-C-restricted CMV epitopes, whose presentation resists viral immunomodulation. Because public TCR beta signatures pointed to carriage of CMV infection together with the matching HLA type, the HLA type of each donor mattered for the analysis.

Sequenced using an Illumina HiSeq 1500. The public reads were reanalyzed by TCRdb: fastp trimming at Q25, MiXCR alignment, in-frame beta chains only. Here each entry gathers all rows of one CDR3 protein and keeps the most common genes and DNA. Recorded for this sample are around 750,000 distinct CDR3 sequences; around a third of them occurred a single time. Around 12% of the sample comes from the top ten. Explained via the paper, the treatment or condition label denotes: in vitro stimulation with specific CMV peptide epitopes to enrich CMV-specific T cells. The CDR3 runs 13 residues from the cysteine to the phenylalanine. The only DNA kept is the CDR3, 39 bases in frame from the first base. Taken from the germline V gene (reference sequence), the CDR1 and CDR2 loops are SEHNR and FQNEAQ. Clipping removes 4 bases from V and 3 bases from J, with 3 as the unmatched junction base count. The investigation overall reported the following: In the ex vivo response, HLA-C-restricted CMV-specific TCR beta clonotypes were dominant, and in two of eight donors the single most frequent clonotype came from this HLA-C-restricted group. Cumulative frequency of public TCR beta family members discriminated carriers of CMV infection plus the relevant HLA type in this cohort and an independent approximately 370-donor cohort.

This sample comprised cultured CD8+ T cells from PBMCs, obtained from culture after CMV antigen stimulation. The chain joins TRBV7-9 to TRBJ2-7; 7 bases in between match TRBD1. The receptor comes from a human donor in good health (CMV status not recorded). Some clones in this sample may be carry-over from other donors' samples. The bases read TGTGCCAGCAGCTCAGGGGGAGTCTACGAGCAGTACTTC. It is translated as CASSSGGVYEQYF.